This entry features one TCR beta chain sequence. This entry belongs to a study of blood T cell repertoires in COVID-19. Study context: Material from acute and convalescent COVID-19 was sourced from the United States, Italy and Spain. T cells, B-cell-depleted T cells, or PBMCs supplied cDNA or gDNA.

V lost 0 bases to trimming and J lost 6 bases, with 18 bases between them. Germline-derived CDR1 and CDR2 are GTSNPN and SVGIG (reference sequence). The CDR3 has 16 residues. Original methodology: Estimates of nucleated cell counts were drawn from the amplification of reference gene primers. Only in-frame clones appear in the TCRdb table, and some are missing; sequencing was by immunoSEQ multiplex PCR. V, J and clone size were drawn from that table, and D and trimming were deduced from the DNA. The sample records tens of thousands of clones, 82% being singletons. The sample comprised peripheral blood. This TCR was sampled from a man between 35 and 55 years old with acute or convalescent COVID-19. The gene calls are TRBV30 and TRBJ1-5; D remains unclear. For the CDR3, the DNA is TGTGCCTGGAGTGTAGAGGACTGGGGTTTTTGTCAGCCCCAGCATTTT. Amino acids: CAWSVEDWGFCQPQHF.